This T cell receptor beta chain was identified in a study of OX40 agonist ivuxolimab in advanced cancers. The wider study: Across the patients, intravenous ivuxolimab was delivered every 2 weeks at 0.01 to 10 mg/kg.

The CDR3 is 15 residues long. From germline, CDR1 is SGHNT and CDR2 YYREEE (reference sequence). Trimming shortened V by 0 bases and J by 4 bases, and 13 bases separated the two germline ends. TCRdb keeps only in-frame clones here, not all; method: immunoSEQ multiplex PCR. The sample has just under 65,000 clones; over 75% are singletons. The receptor was isolated from an adult with an advanced solid tumor such as melanoma, head and neck, liver or kidney cancer. V is TRBV5-4 and J is TRBJ1-2; unclear D gene. Specimen: CD4+ or CD8+ T cells sorted from blood, collected in a trial of the OX40 agonist ivuxolimab. The chain's CDR3 is CASSLEPLPGYGYTF. For the CDR3, the DNA is TGTGCCAGCAGCTTGGAGCCTTTGCCTGGCTATGGCTACACCTTC. The whole variable domain, remainder taken from reference TRBV5-4 and TRBJ1-2, is ETGVTQSPTHLIKTRGQQVTLRCSSQSGHNTVSWYQQALGQGPQFIFQYYREEENGRGNFPPRFSGLQFPNYSSELNVNALELDDSALYLCASSLEPLPGYGYTFGSGTRLTVV.